The present entry profiles one TCR beta chain with its context. This record comes from a study of blood T cell repertoires in COVID-19. Data came from immunoSEQ multiplex PCR; TCRdb stores just in-frame clones and leaves some out. This table has over 150,000 clones, roughly 88% appearing once. V lost 6 bases and J lost 4, with 18 bases in between. CDR3 size: 15 residues. Germline V gene sequence: CDR1 ENHRY, CDR2 SYGVKD. V is TRBV10-3 and J is TRBJ1-1, with D perhaps matching TRBD1 (6 bases). The material sequenced was peripheral blood. The clonotype originates from a man aged 18 to 35 with acute or convalescent COVID-19. CDR3 nucleotides: TGTGCCATCAGCCAGGGGCGGTGGAGGTCCACTGAAGCTTTCTTT. Its protein is CAISQGRWRSTEAFF.